Listed below are T cell receptor beta chains from one sample, sequenced in a study of beta chain features in type 1 diabetes. Sequenced by immunoSEQ multiplex PCR; TCRdb stores in-frame clones only, minus some. The sample includes about 700,000 clones, roughly 13% of them seen just once. The sequencing sample was made of naive CD4+ T cells from blood. The source is a man younger than 35 with type 1 diabetes. Both conserved end residues are part of each CDR3. A D gene is named only where the DNA matches it firmly. The size field is filled for only some rows; it gives once, few, many or a size class.

CDR3 protein | CDR3 DNA | V gene | D gene | clone size | J gene
CSGQGPAGNTIYF | TGCAGCGGTCAGGGTCCGGCGGGAAACACCATATATTTT | TRBV29-1 | . | . | TRBJ1-3
CASSFLKGRAYEQYF | TGTGCCAGCAGTTTTTTGAAGGGCAGAGCCTACGAGCAGTACTTC | TRBV27 | . | few | TRBJ2-7
CASSPRLSSSGNTIYF | TGTGCCAGCAGCCCAAGGCTCTCGAGCTCTGGAAACACCATATATTTT | TRBV7-9 | . | . | TRBJ1-3
CASRVGQHQPQHF | TGTGCCAGCAGAGTGGGGCAACATCAGCCCCAGCATTTT | TRBV6-6 | . | . | TRBJ1-5
CASSLVDGNTGELFF | TGTGCCAGCAGCTTAGTTGACGGGAACACCGGGGAGCTGTTTTTT | TRBV13 | . | . | TRBJ2-2
CASSSNREAFF | TGTGCCAGCAGTTCCAACAGGGAAGCTTTCTTT | TRBV28 | . | . | TRBJ1-1
CASRELQGPFYEQYF | TGTGCCAGCAGGGAGCTGCAGGGACCCTTCTACGAGCAGTACTTC | TRBV27 | . | few | TRBJ2-7
CSVDFNYGYTF | TGCAGCGTTGATTTTAACTATGGCTACACCTTC | TRBV29-1 | . | few | TRBJ1-2
CASSVVAGGLDTQYF | TGTGCCAGCAGCGTAGTAGCGGGGGGGCTTGATACGCAGTATTTT | TRBV9 | TRBD2 | . | TRBJ2-3
CASSTGTSAAPDTQYF | TGCGCCAGCAGCACAGGGACTAGCGCCGCACCAGATACGCAGTATTTT | TRBV5-1 | TRBD2 | few | TRBJ2-3
CAWRAGPSNSPLHF | TGTGCCTGGAGGGCCGGACCCTCCAATTCACCCCTCCACTTT | TRBV30 | . | . | TRBJ1-6
CAKSGTANSPLHF | TGTGCCAAGTCCGGGACAGCAAATTCACCCCTCCACTTT | TRBV30 | TRBD1 | few | TRBJ1-6
CAWTRRGGEQYF | TGTGCCTGGACCCGGCGAGGGGGCGAGCAGTACTTC | TRBV30 | . | many | TRBJ2-7
CASTTVSYEQYF | TGTGCCAGCACGACTGTCTCCTACGAGCAGTACTTC | TRBV28 | . | . | TRBJ2-7
CASSPPPGTPNTEAFF | TGCGCCAGCAGCCCTCCACCGGGGACACCGAACACTGAAGCTTTCTTT | TRBV4-1 | . | few | TRBJ1-1
CASSPYAANIQYF | TGTGCCAGCTCACCCTACGCAGCAAACATTCAGTACTTC | TRBV18 | . | . | TRBJ2-4
CASSLDPGPYEQYF | TGTGCCAGCAGCTTAGATCCTGGCCCTTACGAGCAGTACTTC | TRBV11-2 | . | . | TRBJ2-7
CASSYDSTFDNEQFF | TGCGCCAGCAGTTACGACTCTACCTTCGACAATGAGCAGTTCTTC | TRBV5-1 | . | . | TRBJ2-1
CASSEGRGTEAFF | TGTGCCAGCAGTGAGGGAAGGGGCACTGAAGCTTTCTTT | TRBV2 | . | few | TRBJ1-1
CSVEANYEQYF | TGCAGCGTTGAAGCCAACTACGAGCAGTACTTC | TRBV29-1 | . | . | TRBJ2-7
CAISANAGTGPLGYTF | TGTGCCATCAGTGCCAACGCCGGGACAGGGCCCCTTGGCTACACCTTC | TRBV10-3 | TRBD1 | . | TRBJ1-2
CASLPVADTQYF | TGTGCCAGCCTTCCGGTGGCAGATACGCAGTATTTT | TRBV2 | . | few | TRBJ2-3
CASSLGDGAPQETQYF | TGTGCCAGCAGCTTAGGGGACGGGGCCCCACAAGAGACCCAGTACTTC | TRBV11-3 | . | . | TRBJ2-5
CASRESSYNEQFF | TGCGCCAGCAGGGAAAGCTCCTACAATGAGCAGTTCTTC | TRBV5-1 | . | . | TRBJ2-1
CSVVGRDRFTEAFF | TGCAGCGTTGTAGGTCGGGACAGGTTTACTGAAGCTTTCTTT | TRBV29-1 | TRBD1 | . | TRBJ1-1
CAWSGQTQEAQHF | TGTGCCTGGAGTGGACAGACCCAAGAGGCCCAGCATTTT | TRBV30 | . | . | TRBJ1-5
CASSLEDRGLETQYF | TGTGCCAGCAGCTTAGAGGACAGGGGGCTAGAGACCCAGTACTTC | TRBV7-8 | TRBD1 | few | TRBJ2-5
CASSLEALQETQYF | TGTGCCAGCAGCTTGGAGGCACTACAAGAGACCCAGTACTTC | TRBV5-4 | . | . | TRBJ2-5
CASGRQVNYGYTF | TGTGCTAGTGGTAGACAGGTTAACTATGGCTACACCTTC | TRBV12-5 | . | few | TRBJ1-2
CASSYVGEETQYF | TGTGCCAGCAGTTACGTCGGGGAGGAGACCCAGTACTTC | TRBV6-5 | . | . | TRBJ2-5
CASTRGTVGQSYTEAFF | TGCGCCAGCACCCGAGGCACTGTGGGGCAGAGCTACACTGAAGCTTTCTTT | TRBV5-1 | . | few | TRBJ1-1
CASSGDRGQPQHF | TGTGCCAGCAGCGGGGACAGGGGGCAGCCCCAGCATTTT | TRBV7-8 | TRBD1 | few | TRBJ1-5
CAISEREGATYEQYF | TGTGCCATCAGTGAGAGGGAGGGAGCCACCTACGAGCAGTACTTC | TRBV10-3 | TRBD2 | few | TRBJ2-7
CASTLDGNTEAFF | TGTGCCAGCACCCTGGACGGGAACACTGAAGCTTTCTTT | TRBV5-8 | . | few | TRBJ1-1
CSVEDLTGGIGQFF | TGCAGCGTTGAAGATCTTACGGGAGGGATTGGGCAGTTCTTC | TRBV29-1 | TRBD2 | . | TRBJ2-1
CASSESLGLGDQPQHF | TGTGCCAGCAGTGAAAGTTTGGGGTTAGGGGATCAGCCCCAGCATTTT | TRBV25-1 | . | . | TRBJ1-5
CASSFPGQGETQYF | TGCGCCAGCAGCTTCCCAGGACAGGGGGAGACCCAGTACTTC | TRBV5-1 | TRBD1 | . | TRBJ2-5
CASSLTAGNGYTF | TGCGCCAGCAGCTTGACGGCAGGGAATGGCTACACCTTC | TRBV5-1 | . | few | TRBJ1-2
CASCLRRQPQHF | TGTGCCAGCTGCCTACGGCGACAGCCCCAGCATTTT | TRBV28 | . | . | TRBJ1-5
CASSFGGANTGELFF | TGTGCCAGCAGTTTTGGGGGCGCGAACACCGGGGAGCTGTTTTTT | TRBV27 | . | . | TRBJ2-2
CASSQVLGRGQDTEAFF | TGTGCCAGCAGCCAAGTGCTTGGTAGGGGGCAGGACACTGAAGCTTTCTTT | TRBV14 | TRBD1 | . | TRBJ1-1
CASSPPQNTEAFF | TGTGCCAGCAGCCCACCCCAGAACACTGAAGCTTTCTTT | TRBV6-5 | . | few | TRBJ1-1
CASSSTSGTGFYEQYF | TGTGCCAGCAGCTCGACTTCGGGGACAGGATTCTACGAGCAGTACTTC | TRBV7-9 | TRBD1 | few | TRBJ2-7
CASSLLGGNGYTF | TGTGCCAGCAGCTTATTGGGCGGAAATGGCTACACCTTC | TRBV7-9 | . | . | TRBJ1-2
CSVEEFAVNTEAFF | TGCAGCGTTGAAGAGTTCGCAGTGAACACTGAAGCTTTCTTT | TRBV29-1 | . | few | TRBJ1-1
CASSRDRGSGANVLTF | TGTGCCAGCAGCCGGGACAGGGGCTCTGGGGCCAACGTCCTGACTTTC | TRBV7-9 | TRBD1 | . | TRBJ2-6
CASSPGEDTQYF | TGTGCCAGCTCACCCGGGGAAGATACGCAGTATTTT | TRBV18 | . | . | TRBJ2-3
CASSAGQGDYGYTF | TGTGCCAGCAGTGCGGGACAGGGAGACTATGGCTACACCTTC | TRBV6-5 | TRBD1 | . | TRBJ1-2
CASSPTVPGANVLTF | TGTGCCAGCAGCCCGACGGTACCCGGGGCCAACGTCCTGACTTTC | TRBV6-5 | . | few | TRBJ2-6
CASSMARRETQYF | TGTGCCAGTAGTATGGCCCGCCGAGAGACCCAGTACTTC | TRBV19 | . | few | TRBJ2-5
CASSYGRDTEAFF | TGCGCCAGCAGCTACGGTAGGGACACTGAAGCTTTCTTT | TRBV5-1 | . | . | TRBJ1-1
CASSKVRRSPYEQYF | TGTGCCAGCAGCAAAGTTCGGCGGAGCCCCTACGAGCAGTACTTC | TRBV21-1 | . | few | TRBJ2-7
CASSIYGTEAFF | TGTGCCAGCTCGATTTACGGCACTGAAGCTTTCTTT | TRBV18 | . | . | TRBJ1-1